These 18 T cell receptor beta chains share one sample of origin, sequenced in a study of cytomegalovirus exposure and HLA in healthy donors. The PCR made use of 60 Vbeta and 13 Jbeta primers. Assay: immunoSEQ multiplex PCR; the TCRdb copy retains only in-frame clones and omits some. The sample contains about 160,000 clones, approximately 80% of which appear only once. The sequenced sample consisted of PBMCs. All receptors derive from a woman between 25 and 40 years old in good health and CMV-seropositive.

This clone was recorded a few times. The chain employs TRBV9 and TRBJ2-1, with 7 positions matching TRBD2. From germline, CDR1 is SGDLS and CDR2 YYNGEE. The CDR3 contains 14 residues. Unmatched junction bases numbered 3, after V lost 3 bases and J lost 3 bases. The CDR3 DNA reads as TGTGCCAGCAGCGCCGGGACTAACTACAATGAGCAGTTCTTC. It specifies CASSAGTNYNEQFF. The variable domain in full, with the rest retrieved from reference TRBV9 and TRBJ2-1, is DSGVTQTPKHLITATGQRVTLRCSPRSGDLSVYWYQQSLDQGLQFLIQYYNGEERAKGNILERFSAQQFPDLHSELNLSSLELGDSALYFCASSAGTNYNEQFFGPGTRLTVL.

V is TRBV9 and J is TRBJ2-6; D gene ambiguous. V lost 0 bases and J lost 3, with 7 bases in between. The CDR3 is made up of 15 amino acids. CDR1 is SGDLS, CDR2 YYNGEE, per germline. The CDR3 DNA reads as TGTGCCAGCAGCGTAGGCAGCGTTGGGGCCAACGTCCTGACTTTC. Protein: CASSVGSVGANVLTF.

This clone was observed a few times. The gene calls are TRBV6-5 and TRBJ1-2; TRBD1 might be the D (6 bases). Germline CDR1 MNHEY, CDR2 SVGAGI. Trimming took 7 bases from V and 4 from J, leaving 13 bases between them. The CDR3 has 13 amino acids. The CDR3 here is CASTFNRAYGYTF. The DNA for the CDR3 is TGTGCCAGCACCTTTAACAGGGCCTATGGCTACACCTTC.

This clone has only a few counts. The chain is built from TRBV5-1 and TRBJ1-2; TRBD1 matches at 10 bases. The CDR3 covers 16 residues. The V segment lost 0 bases and the J segment 4 bases; nucleotides outside the gene matches: 6. CDR1 is SGHRS, CDR2 YFSETQ, per germline. The CDR3 protein is CASSLGGTGEVYGYTF. CDR3 bases: TGCGCCAGCAGCTTGGGTGGGACAGGGGAAGTCTATGGCTACACCTTC.

V is TRBV29-1 and J is TRBJ2-5, with TRBD1 matching 7 bases. Losses at the gene ends were 6 bases for V and 2 bases for J; bases not matched to a gene: 3. Germline V gene lookup returns CDR1 SQVTM and CDR2 ANQGSEA. This CDR3 contains 12 residues. The CDR3 DNA sequence: TGCAGCGTCTCACAGGGGCAAGAGACCCAGTACTTC. Residues: CSVSQGQETQYF.

The chain links TRBV6-6 to TRBJ2-3, with a weak D call TRBD1 (6 bases). The germline V and J ends were trimmed by 6 bases and 4 bases, with 17 bases remaining between them. The CDR3 is 15 amino acids. Germline values: CDR1 MNHNY, CDR2 SVGAGI (reference sequence). The CDR3 DNA follows: TGTGCCAGCAGCTTCCAGGGGTTTGCGGCAGATACGCAGTATTTT. Translating it yields CASSFQGFAADTQYF.

In its sample, this clone was seen a few times. This CDR3 reads CASSWGQVNTEAFF. In DNA, the CDR3 is TGTGCCAGCAGTTGGGGACAGGTGAACACTGAAGCTTTCTTT. The J gene is TRBJ1-1, the V gene TRBV6-5; 8 bases align to TRBD1. This CDR3 is 14 amino acids long. Germline loops: CDR1 MNHEY, CDR2 SVGAGI. After removal of 4 bases from V and 0 bases from J, the junction contained 1 base not matched to a gene.

The J gene is TRBJ2-6, the V gene TRBV13; D ambiguous. With 4 bases removed from V and 13 bases from J, the gap between germline ends came to 8 bases. Germline V CDR1 and CDR2: PRHDT, FYEKMQ (reference sequence). The length of the CDR3 is 11 residues. The CDR3 region is CASSSSGVLTF. CDR3 bases: TGTGCCAGCAGCTCTTCCGGGGTCCTGACTTTC.

This chain uses TRBV5-1 with TRBJ2-2; TRBD1 agrees at 7 bases. Germline-derived CDR1 and CDR2 are SGHRS and YFSETQ. This CDR3 spans 15 amino acids. Trimming took 4 bases from V and 3 from J; bases not matched to a gene: 6. The CDR3 nucleotides read TGCGCCAGCAGCGTATCTACAGGGGACACCGGGGAGCTGTTTTTT. Its translation: CASSVSTGDTGELFF. The entire variable domain, with the rest obtained from reference TRBV5-1 and TRBJ2-2, is as follows: KAGVTQTPRYLIKTRGQQVTLSCSPISGHRSVSWYQQTPGQGLQFLFEYFSETQRNKGNFPGRFSGRQFSNSRSEMNVSTLELGDSALYLCASSVSTGDTGELFFGEGSRLTVL.

This clone appeared a single time. V usage is TRBV7-9 and J usage is TRBJ2-2; D possibly corresponds to TRBD1 (6 bases). The germline V gene has CDR1 SEHNR and CDR2 FQNEAQ (reference sequence). V shed 3 bases and J shed 4 bases, with 12 bases lying between them. This CDR3 spans 15 amino acids. CDR3 sequence reads: CASSFWQGTTGELFF. The DNA for the CDR3 is TGTGCCAGCAGCTTTTGGCAGGGGACCACCGGGGAGCTGTTTTTT.

In this sample, this clone turned up a few times. This chain joins TRBV11-2 and TRBJ1-6; weak D call: TRBD1 (5 bases). The CDR3 totals 15 residues. Germline V gene sequence: CDR1 SGHAT, CDR2 FQNNGV. Deletions cut 0 bases from V and 9 bases from J, with 12 bases between. The CDR3 nucleotides are TGTGCCAGCAGCTTAGACGGGGGAAATGGTTCACCCCTCCACTTT. It specifies CASSLDGGNGSPLHF.

The genes are TRBV5-6 and TRBJ2-4; no reliable D call. V was cut by 4 bases and J by 0 bases, with 20 bases left in between. CDR1 is SGHDT, CDR2 YYEEEE, per germline. The CDR3 length is 18 residues. The CDR3 DNA reads TGTGCCAGCAGCCCGAGACTGCATTACGTGGGAGCCAAAAACATTCAGTACTTC. This encodes CASSPRLHYVGAKNIQYF.

The gene calls are TRBV5-6 and TRBJ1-6, with 12 positions matching TRBD1. CDR1 and CDR2 (germline): SGHDT, YYEEEE. This CDR3 has 15 amino acids. The trim removed 3 bases at V and 8 bases at J, leaving 3 bases unmatched. CDR3 DNA sequence: TGTGCCAGCAGCTGGGACAGGGGGCAGGATTCACCCCTCCACTTT. This gives the protein CASSWDRGQDSPLHF.

The chain links TRBV7-9 to TRBJ1-1; D not resolved. The CDR3 consists of 12 residues. V was trimmed by 5 bases and J by 6 bases, leaving 10 bases between them. Germline V gene data show CDR1 as SEHNR and CDR2 as FQNEAQ (reference sequence). The CDR3 coding sequence is TGTGCCAGCAGCCAGAGGGTTCCTGAAGCTTTCTTT. This gives the protein CASSQRVPEAFF.

This chain joins TRBV5-1 and TRBJ1-1, with 9 positions matching TRBD1. CDR1 and CDR2 from the germline V gene are SGHRS and YFSETQ. After removal of 6 bases from V and 4 bases from J, the junction contained 4 bases not matched to a gene. This CDR3 region has 13 residues. CDR3 amino acids: CASIGQGSTEAFF. Here the CDR3 DNA reads TGCGCCAGCATCGGACAGGGGAGCACTGAAGCTTTCTTT.

The chain employs TRBV6-5 and TRBJ1-4; D gene unclear. V was cut by 6 bases and J by 4 bases, with 12 bases left in between. Germline-derived CDR1 and CDR2 are MNHEY and SVGAGI. The length of the CDR3 is 14 residues. The chain's CDR3 is CASSLYPSNEKLFF. The CDR3 nucleotides read TGTGCCAGCAGCCTTTATCCCAGTAATGAAAAACTGTTTTTT.

This clone appeared once. The chain carries TRBV29-1 and TRBJ2-6, with D possibly matching TRBD1 (6 bases). Germline V CDR1 and CDR2: SQVTM, ANQGSEA. This CDR3 region has 14 residues. V was cut by 4 bases and J by 0 bases, with 7 bases left in between. The CDR3 region is CSVVGGSGANVLTF. The CDR3 bases are TGCAGCGTTGTAGGGGGCTCTGGGGCCAACGTCCTGACTTTC.

The chain joins TRBV7-2 to TRBJ2-3; TRBD1 matches 8 bases. The CDR3 loop spans 15 amino acids. CDR1 and CDR2 from the germline V gene are SGHTA and FQGNSA. Trimming took 5 bases from V and 1 from J; bases not matched to a gene: 5. The CDR3 nucleotides are TGTGCCAGCAGCCTCCAGGGGGCCCGCACAGATACGCAGTATTTT. Protein sequence: CASSLQGARTDTQYF.